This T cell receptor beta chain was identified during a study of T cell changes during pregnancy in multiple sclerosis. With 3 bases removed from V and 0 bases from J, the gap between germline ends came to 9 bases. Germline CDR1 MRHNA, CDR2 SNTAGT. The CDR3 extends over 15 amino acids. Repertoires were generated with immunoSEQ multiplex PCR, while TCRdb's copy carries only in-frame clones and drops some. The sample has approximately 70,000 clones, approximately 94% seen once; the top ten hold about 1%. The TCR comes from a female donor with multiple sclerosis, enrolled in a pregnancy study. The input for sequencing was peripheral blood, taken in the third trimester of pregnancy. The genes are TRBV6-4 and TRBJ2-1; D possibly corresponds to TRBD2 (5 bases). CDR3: CASSERSGSYNEQFF. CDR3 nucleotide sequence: TGTGCCAGCAGTGAAAGGAGCGGCTCCTACAATGAGCAGTTCTTC.